This TCR beta chain was sequenced in a study of T cells in Graves' hyperthyroidism and ophthalmopathy. This clonotype occurred many times. The investigators amplified TCR beta CDR3 regions from RNA transcripts. First-round RT-PCR of the TCR CDR3 relied on the HTBI primer set. TCRdb recomputed calls from the multiplex PCR reads with MiXCR, one row per CDR3 protein. Of fewer than 900,000 distinct CDR3 sequences listed, around a sixth are singletons. Unmatched junction bases numbered 7, after V lost 4 bases and J lost 6 bases. The CDR3 covers 14 residues. Germline CDR1 and CDR2: SGHAT and FQNNGV. The TCR originated in a woman aged 45-65 years with Graves' hyperthyroidism that later progressed to Graves' ophthalmopathy. Specimen: blood. V gene TRBV11-2 combines with J gene TRBJ2-3; 7 bases match TRBD2. In nucleotides, the CDR3 is TGTGCCAGCAGCTCACCTAGCGGCTGGGATACGCAGTATTTT. Amino acids: CASSSPSGWDTQYF.